The rows below give T cell receptor beta chains drawn from one sample of a study of identical twins. TCRdb itself ran the 5' RACE reads through MiXCR, one entry per CDR3 protein. This table holds some 1,600,000 distinct CDR3 sequences, around a third found once. The specimen was cord blood. The receptors here all came from a newborn girl in good health. Each CDR3 is given with its conserved first and last residue. Fields, in order: clone size, J gene, D gene, V gene, CDR3 DNA, CDR3 protein. A D gene is named only where the DNA matches it firmly. A row's size may be missing; if present it is once, few, many or a size class.

. TRBJ2-7 . TRBV12-3/TRBV12-4 TGTGCCAGCACACGGGACACCCCCTACGAGCAGTACTTC CASTRDTPYEQYF
few TRBJ1-1 . TRBV29-1 TGCAGCGTAGAACCCACGAGGACTGAAGCTTTCTTT CSVEPTRTEAFF
. TRBJ2-3 TRBD2 TRBV7-9 TGTGCCAGCAGCTCTCCTAGCGGGAGGTGCACAGATACGCAGTATTTT CASSSPSGRCTDTQYF
. TRBJ2-7 TRBD2 TRBV10-3 TGTGCCATCAGCAATAGCGGGTACGAGCAGTACTTC CAISNSGYEQYF
. TRBJ2-5 . TRBV19 TGTGCCAGTAGTCGGGGAGCAATCCAGACCCAGTACTTC CASSRGAIQTQYF
many TRBJ2-5 TRBD2 TRBV20-1 TGCAGTGCTGTAGATATAGCGGGGGGGCCCTCGATAGAGACCCAGTACTTC CSAVDIAGGPSIETQYF
few TRBJ1-2 . TRBV20-1 TGCAGTGCTAGAGATCAGAGGGGGACTAACTATGGCTACACCTTC CSARDQRGTNYGYTF
few TRBJ2-3 . TRBV4-2 TGTGCCAGCAGCCAAGAGATGCGGGGCCCGGATACGCAGTATTTT CASSQEMRGPDTQYF
many TRBJ1-4 . TRBV7-2 TGTGCCAGCAGCTTCCCGGGTGAAAAACTGTTTTTT CASSFPGEKLFF
few TRBJ1-3 . TRBV27 TGTGCCAGCAGTTTAGATGGCGGCTCTGGAAACACCATATATTTT CASSLDGGSGNTIYF
. TRBJ2-3 . TRBV20-1 TGCAGTGCTAGTCGAGGGCAGGCAGATACGCAGTATTTT CSASRGQADTQYF
few TRBJ2-3 . TRBV6-2/TRBV6-3 TGTGCCAGCAGTTGGGAGCACACAGATACGCAGTATTTT CASSWEHTDTQYF
. TRBJ1-1 . TRBV6-2/TRBV6-3 TGTGCCAGCAGTTACAGACGGCCGGGGACTGAAGCTTTCTTT CASSYRRPGTEAFF
few TRBJ2-1 TRBD2 TRBV27 TGTGCCAGCAGTCCCCGACTAGCAATTACCTACAATGAGCAGTTCTTC CASSPRLAITYNEQFF
few TRBJ1-2 . TRBV10-3 TGTGCCATCAGTGATTCGAGGGGGGGCCTCTATGGCTACACCTTC CAISDSRGGLYGYTF
. TRBJ2-7 . TRBV6-6 TGTGCCAGCAGTTACCAGATAACAGGGTACGAGCAGTACTTC CASSYQITGYEQYF
. TRBJ2-1 . TRBV27 TGTGCCAGCAGTTTCCCTAAGATGTTCTTC CASSFPKMFF
. TRBJ2-1 TRBD1 TRBV19 TGTGCCAGTAGTATTCGAACAGGGGGCAGTTACAATGAGCAGTTCTTC CASSIRTGGSYNEQFF
once TRBJ1-5 TRBD1 TRBV20-1 TGCAGTGCTACCCGGACAGGGGAATATCAGCCCCAGCATTTT CSATRTGEYQPQHF
. TRBJ2-5 . TRBV25-1 TGTGCCAGCAGGCCGGCGGGGAGCTTAGAGACCCAGTACTTC CASRPAGSLETQYF
. TRBJ2-5 TRBD1 TRBV28 TGTGCCAGCAGTTTCCTCGGGACAGGGATCAATGAGCAGTACTTC CASSFLGTGINEQYF
. TRBJ2-6 . TRBV7-2 TGTGCCAGCAGCTTCATGAGGCCGCCGCCTGGGGCCAACGTCCTGACTTTC CASSFMRPPPGANVLTF
. TRBJ2-3 . TRBV20-1 TGCAGTGCCCGGGGTGCCCTAACCAGGGGCGGAGGCACAGATACGCAGTATTTT CSARGALTRGGGTDTQYF
few TRBJ1-2 TRBD1 TRBV14 TGTGCCAGCAGACCCATCGGGACAGGGGTTAACTATGGCTACACCTTC CASRPIGTGVNYGYTF
. TRBJ1-4 TRBD1 TRBV6-2/TRBV6-3 TGTGCCAGCAATCCAGGGGGAGGTAATGAAAAACTGTTTTTT CASNPGGGNEKLFF
. TRBJ1-1 . TRBV24-1 TGTGCCACCAGTGATTCCCGAGGGGCCAACACTGAAGCTTTCTTT CATSDSRGANTEAFF
few TRBJ2-7 . TRBV15 TGTGCCACCAGCAGAGGATCTTCCGAGCAGTACTTC CATSRGSSEQYF
. TRBJ2-1 TRBD2 TRBV19 TGTGCCAGTAGTTCTAGCGGGATGGTTGAGCAGTTCTTC CASSSSGMVEQFF
few TRBJ1-5 . TRBV28 TGTGCCAGCATTTCCTACAGGGTGGATCAGCCCCAGCATTTT CASISYRVDQPQHF
few TRBJ1-2 . TRBV3-1 TGTGCCAGCAGCAGGGGTATTACCTATGGCTACACCTTC CASSRGITYGYTF
many TRBJ2-3 . TRBV5-1 TGTGCCAGCAGCTTAAAAGATACGCAGTATTTT CASSLKDTQYF
few TRBJ2-1 . TRBV3-1 TGTGCCAGCAGCCAAGGACTACGATACGAGCAGTTCTTC CASSQGLRYEQFF
. TRBJ1-3 TRBD1 TRBV7-9 TGTGCCAGCAGCTTTCCGGGACAGGGCCGGAGAAACACCATATATTTT CASSFPGQGRRNTIYF
few TRBJ1-4 . TRBV20-1 TGCAGTGCTAGGAGGGTAGCTAATGAAAAACTGTTTTTT CSARRVANEKLFF
few TRBJ1-2 TRBD1 TRBV25-1 TGTGCCAGCAGGCTCGCTAGTGGTACAGGGGGCGGCTACACCTTC CASRLASGTGGGYTF